The 13 T cell receptor beta chains in this list originate from one sample, sequenced in a study of radiotherapy plus CTLA-4 blockade in lung cancer. The protocol was immunoSEQ multiplex PCR, while the TCRdb copy is restricted to in-frame clones and leaves out a portion. The table includes roughly 24,000 clones, 77% detected once. Sequencing was performed on peripheral blood, taken from a patient treated with radiotherapy plus ipilimumab. The origin of the receptors is a human donor with non-small cell lung cancer that progressed on radiotherapy plus ipilimumab.

The CDR3 loop is CASKYSNQPQHF. The CDR3 DNA reads TGTGCCAGCAAATATAGCAATCAGCCCCAGCATTTT. The genes are TRBV19 and TRBJ1-5; D gene uncertain. V gave up 9 bases and J gave up 0 bases, with 6 bases separating them. Germline CDR1 and CDR2: LNHDA and SQIVND (reference sequence). This CDR3 spans 12 amino acids. Using reference TRBV19 and TRBJ1-5 for the parts outside the CDR3, the full variable domain is DGGITQSPKYLFRKEGQNVTLSCEQNLNHDAMYWYRQDPGQGLRLIYYSQIVNDFQKGDIAEGYSVSREKKESFPLTVTSAQKNPTAFYLCASKYSNQPQHFGDGTRLSIL.

V is TRBV15 and J is TRBJ2-3; possibly TRBD1 for D (5 bases). Germline loops: CDR1 LNHNV, CDR2 YYDKDF (reference sequence). The CDR3 covers 15 residues. The ends were cut back, 1 base at V and 4 bases at J, with 12 bases in the middle. CDR3 DNA sequence: TGTGCCACCAGCAGAGTGCGTCAGGGCGCAGATACGCAGTATTTT. This codes for CATSRVRQGADTQYF.

The rearrangement links TRBV28 to TRBJ1-2; D unresolved. Germline CDR1 and CDR2: MDHEN and SYDVKM. Trimming shortened V by 7 bases and J by 4 bases, and 16 bases separated the two germline ends. This CDR3 region has 14 residues. The CDR3 spells CASNTAQILYGYTF. In DNA, the CDR3 is TGTGCCAGCAATACCGCCCAGATACTCTATGGCTACACCTTC.

The V and J genes are TRBV28 and TRBJ2-7; 10 nucleotides align to TRBD1. The CDR3 runs to 13 residues. Germline loops: CDR1 MDHEN, CDR2 SYDVKM. The trim removed 8 bases at V and 4 bases at J, leaving 5 bases unmatched. In DNA, the CDR3 is TGTGCCAGCGGGCGGGACAGGGGTTACGAGCAGTACTTC. Protein sequence: CASGRDRGYEQYF.

This chain uses TRBV27 with TRBJ1-5; 9 bases align to TRBD1. CDR3 length: 14 amino acids. Germline V gene lookup returns CDR1 MNHEY and CDR2 SMNVEV (reference sequence). V lost 8 bases, J lost 2 bases, and 4 bases stayed unmatched. DNA for the CDR3: TGTGCCAGCGGGGACAGGGTCGGCAATCAGCCCCAGCATTTT. It translates to CASGDRVGNQPQHF.

This rearrangement joins TRBV6-5 to TRBJ2-1; maybe TRBD2 (6 bases). The V gene's germline CDR1 is MNHEY and CDR2 SVGAGI. V was clipped by 3 bases and J by 8 bases, with 17 bases between them. The length of the CDR3 is 15 residues. This CDR3 is CASSYTTSGSDEQFF. The CDR3 nucleotides are TGTGCCAGCAGTTATACGACTAGTGGGTCCGATGAGCAGTTCTTC.

The V call is TRBV15, the J call TRBJ2-7, with 10 bases fitting TRBD1. The CDR3 is 18 amino acids. Trimming took 3 bases from V and 2 from J; bases not matched to a gene: 13. The germline V gene encodes CDR1 LNHNV and CDR2 YYDKDF (reference sequence). CDR3 bases: TGTGCCACCAGCAGGGGCCTACCGGGACAGGGGAATACCTACGAGCAGTACTTC. It is translated as CATSRGLPGQGNTYEQYF.

The chain uses TRBV15 and TRBJ1-3, with 8 nucleotides matching TRBD1. The CDR3 length is 14 residues. CDR1 and CDR2 from the germline V gene are LNHNV and YYDKDF (reference sequence). V was pared by 5 bases and J by 8 bases, with 8 bases of the junction left unmatched. CDR3 sequence reads: CATSVRQGRDTIYF. The CDR3 nucleotides read TGTGCCACCAGCGTTCGACAGGGGAGGGACACCATATATTTT.

The rearrangement uses TRBV7-2 and TRBJ1-3; TRBD1 agrees at 9 bases. From germline, CDR1 is SGHTA and CDR2 FQGNSA. CDR3 size: 15 residues. V was pared by 4 bases and J by 2 bases, with 3 bases of the junction left unmatched. CDR3 DNA: TGTGCCAGCAGCTCCAGGACAGGGGCTGGAAACACCATATATTTT. Its protein is CASSSRTGAGNTIYF.

V and J are TRBV27 and TRBJ1-6; TRBD1 is a possible D gene (5 bases). Trimming took off 2 bases at V and 7 bases at J, with 9 bases between the two ends. Per the germline V gene, CDR1 is MNHEY and CDR2 is SMNVEV (reference sequence). There are 14 residues in the CDR3. CDR3 in DNA: TGTGCCAGCAGTTTAGGGGGGAAGAATTCACCCCTCCACTTT. It yields the protein CASSLGGKNSPLHF.

V gene TRBV21-1 combines with J gene TRBJ2-7; the table's D call, TRBD1, has no DNA check behind it. TRBV21-1 is annotated as a pseudogene. This CDR3 spans 15 amino acids. The CDR3 DNA sequence: TGTGCCAGCAGCAAAGCGGAAACAGAATCCTACGAGCAGTACTTC. It yields the protein CASSKAETESYEQYF.

This clone was recorded a few times. The chain links TRBV2 to TRBJ1-2; D remains unclear. This CDR3 spans 15 amino acids. From germline, CDR1 is SNHLY and CDR2 FYNNEI. Trimming stripped 0 bases from V and 2 bases from J, with 10 bases between. As DNA, the CDR3 is TGTGCCAGCAGTGAAGCAGTATGGGGAAACTATGGCTACACCTTC. It yields the protein CASSEAVWGNYGYTF.

V is TRBV6-5 and J is TRBJ1-1; D not certain. The CDR3 is 14 amino acids. V was trimmed by 0 bases and J by 2 bases, leaving 7 bases between them. Germline V gene lookup returns CDR1 MNHEY and CDR2 SVGAGI. In DNA, the CDR3 is TGTGCCAGCAGTTACTCGATCAGAAACACTGAAGCTTTCTTT. Its protein is CASSYSIRNTEAFF.